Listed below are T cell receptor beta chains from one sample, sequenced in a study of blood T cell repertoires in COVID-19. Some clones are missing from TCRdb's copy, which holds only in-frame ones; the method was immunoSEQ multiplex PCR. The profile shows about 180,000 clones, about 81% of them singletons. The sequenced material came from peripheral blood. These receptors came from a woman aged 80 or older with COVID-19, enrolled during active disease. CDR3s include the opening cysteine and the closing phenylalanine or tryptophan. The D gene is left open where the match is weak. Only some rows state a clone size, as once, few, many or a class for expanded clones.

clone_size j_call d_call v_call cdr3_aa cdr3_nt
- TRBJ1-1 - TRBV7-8 CASSPEGRTEAFF TGTGCCAGCAGCCCCGAGGGAAGGACTGAAGCTTTCTTT
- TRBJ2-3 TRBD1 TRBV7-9 CASSLVQGVDTQYF TGTGCCAGCAGCTTAGTACAGGGGGTAGATACGCAGTATTTT
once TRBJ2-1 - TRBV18 CASSPTPLLTTEQFF TGTGCCAGCTCACCAACCCCGTTACTAACCACTGAGCAGTTCTTC
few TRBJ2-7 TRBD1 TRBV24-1 CATSDHRGPPYEQYF TGTGCCACCAGTGACCACAGGGGGCCCCCCTACGAGCAGTACTTC
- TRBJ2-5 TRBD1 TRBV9 CASSVAGTGQETQYF TGTGCCAGCAGCGTAGCCGGGACAGGTCAAGAGACCCAGTACTTC
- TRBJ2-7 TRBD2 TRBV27 CASSLAGEGYEQYF TGTGCCAGCAGTTTAGCGGGGGAAGGCTACGAGCAGTACTTC
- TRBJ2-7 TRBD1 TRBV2 CASRATTGGRYEQYF TGTGCCAGCAGAGCTACAACAGGGGGCAGGTACGAGCAGTACTTC
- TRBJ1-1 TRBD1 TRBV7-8 CASSLEGQDFMNTEAFF TGTGCCAGCAGCTTAGAGGGACAGGACTTTATGAACACTGAAGCTTTCTTT
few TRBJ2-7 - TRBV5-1 CASSLGQAQYF TGCGCCAGCAGCTTGGGGCAGGCCCAGTACTTC
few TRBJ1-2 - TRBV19 CASSRHRAHYGYTF TGTGCCAGTAGTCGGCACAGGGCCCACTATGGCTACACCTTC
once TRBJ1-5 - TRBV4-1 CASSHYIEVQPQHF TGCGCCAGCAGCCACTACATAGAGGTTCAGCCCCAGCATTTT
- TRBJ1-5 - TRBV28 CATLGGVGNQPQHF TGTGCCACCCTTGGGGGGGTAGGCAATCAGCCCCAGCATTTT